This T cell receptor beta chain was sequenced for a study of cytomegalovirus exposure and HLA in healthy donors (dated by TCRdb to about 2017). As for the study more broadly: According to an earlier analysis of a few hundred of the donors, roughly 180 million T cells yielded approximately 120 million unique TCR beta sequences and less than 300 Gb of sequence data. About 280 gigabases of sequencing data and roughly 80 million unique TCR sequences made up an early release that covered 640 HLA-typed donors. Donor age, sex, ethnicity and CMV serostatus were compiled alongside the repertoire data. To study patterns of TCR occurrence, a later analysis re-analyzed previously published TCR beta repertoires from 666 donors and added high-resolution HLA genotyping. Genome-wide SNP genotypes for about 65% of the roughly 700 donors were used in a later genetic analysis, which treated that subset as a discovery cohort. The study was designed to test whether signatures of past pathogen exposure could be identified by cataloging public T cell receptors. Both class I and class II loci were covered by HLA typing, at four-digit resolution. Rather than drawing on any new phenotypic data, the later analysis identified candidate immune exposures from TCR beta sequences and the way those sequences occurred across donors. Besides the first cohort of around 670 subjects, a separate validation cohort made up of 120 different subjects was used. Every discovery cohort repertoire had been produced on one sequencing platform. The study profiled the T cell repertoires of fewer than 850 subjects by immunosequencing and related them to cytomegalovirus serostatus. Because of strong linkage in the cohort, 5 or 6 DR-DQ haplotypes were treated as single units for association and clustering. The genetic ancestry cluster associated with self-reported Caucasian donors included 81% of the roughly 400 genotyped donors. An earlier analysis of 587 of the donors used high-throughput TCR beta sequencing to judge whether each TCR beta V gene segment behaved as functional or pseudogenic. Across 398 genotyped donors of the cohort, an average of about 220,000 unique TCR beta nucleotide sequences per donor were sequenced, and approximately 19% of those sequences were non-productive. Typing coverage differed by locus: A, B, C, DRB1 and DQB1 were typed in roughly 620-640 donors, DQA1 in about 510, DPA1 in 600 to 610, and DPB1 in roughly 450. The study combined high-throughput TCR immunosequencing, statistical association of individual TCRs with disease status, and machine learning to predict cytomegalovirus infection status. What the research found in general, with its limitations: A cluster of highly shared sequence variants was judged likely to represent a technical artifact of the sequencing pipeline. Cytomegalovirus status was reported to be diagnosed by the classifier with high specificity and sensitivity in both the original and validation cohorts. Because some donors lacked HLA typing at each locus, the association tests relied only on the typed subset. While some public TCRs were present in many individuals, most TCR sequences turned up only very rarely across donors. In a later analysis, HLA-associated TCR beta chains showed more clonal expansion and lower generation probabilities than non-associated chains that were equally common. Roughly 15 rarely observed V segments, including chromosome 9 orphons, were excluded from the earlier analysis of almost 600 of the donors because counts were too low. A total of 164 TCR beta chains were listed by the study as associated with cytomegalovirus. A further reported finding was that TCR beta sequences accurately predicted the HLA-A and HLA-B alleles for most subjects in the first cohort. In a later analysis, some 18,000 TCR beta sequences were associated with specific HLA alleles at a false discovery rate of 0.05. Several of the top co-occurrence clusters appeared to be linked to parvovirus B19, influenza, CMV and Epstein-Barr virus, according to a later analysis. The cohort was sequenced for TCR beta chains only, and without alpha or paired-chain data the features that could be detected were limited. Some IMGT-functional V segments, including TRBV6-2 and TRBV6-3, could not be told apart with the 87-base-pair reads, so those segments were excluded. In an earlier analysis of 587 of the donors, most TCR beta V segments appeared in productive rearrangements about 90% or about 30% of the time, broadly matching IMGT annotations. V-gene and J-gene trimming of TCR beta chains was associated with a missense DCLRE1C variant in a later genetic analysis, and the association was replicated in an independent cohort. The presence/absence analyses assumed that sequencing depth was roughly uniform across donors, and that assumption may not be true. Linkage disequilibrium might explain the correlated functional status among segregating V segments, but an unknown experimental factor could not be excluded. Strong co-occurrence of HLA alleles, especially DR and DQ, made assigning TCR associations to individual alleles difficult. According to the authors, the approach could potentially be generalized to other disease states and immunological phenotypes. In a later genetic analysis, fewer N-insertions in productive TCRs were reported among donors in an Asian-associated ancestry cluster than the approximately 710-donor mean. Most CMV-associated TCR beta chains appeared to be HLA-restricted in a later analysis, and the HLA associations seemed to be driven largely by CMV exposure. In a later analysis, TCR association rates were found to vary across HLA loci, with the most associated TCRs seen for DRB1 alleles and the fewest for HLA-C alleles. A few of the identified cytomegalovirus-associated TCR beta chains were confirmed in vitro to be specific for cytomegalovirus antigens. CMV serostatus was the only immune exposure information available for the cohort.

The cohort consisted of 666 healthy bone marrow donors. Cohort members were all nominally healthy when sampled, although unrecorded immune exposures were likely present. The donor was CMV seropositive and belonged to the group of a few hundred seropositive cohort members. Each donor provided a peripheral blood sample, and peripheral blood mononuclear cells were used for TCR beta sequencing. Genomic DNA extraction from the blood cell samples was performed with the Qiagen DNeasy Blood Extraction Kit. The CDR3 goes from the cysteine to the phenylalanine over 15 residues. The CDR3 DNA has 45 bases and is translated from base 1. V and J are trimmed by 5 bases and 2 bases, and the gene matches miss 8 bases of the junction. From the germline V gene, CDR1 is SGDLS and CDR2 is YYNGEE. Libraries came from the immunoSEQ multiplex PCR assay. For the multiplex PCR, a mixture combining 60 forward primers for TCR Vbeta segments and 13 reverse primers for TCR Jbeta segments was used. The CDR3 region of rearranged TCR beta genes was amplified from genomic DNA with a multiplex PCR assay. The Illumina HiSeq System was used to sequence the amplified TCR beta libraries as 87-base-pair reads. As for the original processing: In a later analysis, tens of millions of unique TCR beta chains were counted across the roughly 670 repertoires, and roughly 10 million of these chains were shared by at least two donors. Raw reads were error-corrected and collapsed into unique sequences by a nearest-neighbor algorithm in which closely related sequences were merged to remove PCR and sequencing errors. To assign V, D and J gene segments, CDR3 sequences were aligned to IMGT reference sequences. Each retained sequence needed at least a six-nucleotide match to both a V gene segment and a J gene segment. A rearrangement counted as productive if the CDR3 had no stop codons and remained in frame with V and J, and every other rearrangement counted as non-productive. CDR3 was defined according to IMGT convention as the region running from the second conserved V-encoded cysteine to the conserved J-encoded phenylalanine. The earlier analysis of some 550 of the donors excluded any sequence lacking an unambiguous match to a single V gene segment. In an earlier analysis of several hundred of the donors, V segments were called functional above 56.7% productive rearrangements and were called segregating when the between-donor standard deviation exceeded 5%. A statistical classification framework was developed to diagnose cytomegalovirus status using the catalog of TCR beta chain sequences. V and J gene assignment, in a later analysis, came from comparing TCR nucleotide sequences with IMGT/GENE-DB human TR gene sequences. A later analysis assigned CDR3 sequences and most-parsimonious VDJ recombination scenarios with the TCRdist pipeline. In a later analysis, each TCR beta chain was defined by its CDR3 amino acid sequence together with its V-gene family, and reads without a unique V-gene family were excluded. In a later analysis, 450 to 600 highly shared, low-generation-probability nucleotide sequences were removed to address suspected cross-contamination and a sequencing artifact. In a later analysis, a clonal expansion index for each public chain was calculated from normalized within-repertoire ranks of inferred template counts. In a later analysis, generation probabilities were computed using a VDJ recombination model fitted to out-of-frame rearrangements, and the results were checked against IGoR. Hypergeometric tests were used in a later analysis to score TCR-TCR, TCR-HLA and TCR-CMV co-occurrence, with a repertoire-size bias correction applied to the TCR pairs. In a later analysis, false discovery rates were estimated by permuting HLA or CMV assignments 20 times. A later analysis grouped co-occurring TCRs with DBSCAN, adding TCRdist sequence similarity when clustering within HLA-allele-positive subsets. Repertoires with fewer than 30,000 or more than 120,000 public chains were left out of co-occurrence clustering, as were four to six repertoires with anomalous nucleotide sharing. TCRdb limited this immuneACCESS table to in-frame rearrangements with V and J called. A share of clones is missing; checked studies link under half to unresolved V genes, and the rest is unexplained. V, J and clone size are taken as reported in that table, and D and trimming were inferred from the DNA itself. A total of 150,000 to 200,000 clones appear in this sample, 84% of them only once. The leading ten clones occupy 4% to 6% of the sample.

Concerning this clone itself: The antigen it recognizes is unknown. Qualities for individual bases were not recorded, and no much larger clone is one base off.

The sample comprised PBMCs. This receptor was identified in a girl aged 10-17 years in good health and CMV-seropositive. The chain couples TRBV9 to TRBJ2-7, with 9 central nucleotides matching TRBD2. In nucleotide form, the sequence is TGTGCCAGCAGTCCTTCTAGCGGGACCCCCTACGAGCAGTACTTC. The translation is CASSPSSGTPYEQYF.